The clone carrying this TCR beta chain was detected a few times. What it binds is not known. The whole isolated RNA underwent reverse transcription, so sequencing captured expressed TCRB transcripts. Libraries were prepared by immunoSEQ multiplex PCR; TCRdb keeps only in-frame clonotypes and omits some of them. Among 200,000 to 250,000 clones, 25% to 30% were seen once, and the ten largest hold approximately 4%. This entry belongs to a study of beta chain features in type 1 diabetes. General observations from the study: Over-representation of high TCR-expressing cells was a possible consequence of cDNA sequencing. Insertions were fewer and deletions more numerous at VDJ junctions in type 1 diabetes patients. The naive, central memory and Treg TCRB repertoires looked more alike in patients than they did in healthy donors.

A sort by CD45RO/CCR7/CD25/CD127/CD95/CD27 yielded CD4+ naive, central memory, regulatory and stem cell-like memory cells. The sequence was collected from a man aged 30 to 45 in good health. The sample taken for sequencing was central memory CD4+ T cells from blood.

The DNA for the CDR3 is TGTGCCAGCAGCTCTAACTATGGCTACACCTTC. Translation: CASSSNYGYTF. V is TRBV7-2 and J is TRBJ1-2, with unresolved D. The germline V gene encodes CDR1 SGHTA and CDR2 FQGNSA. The CDR3 contains 11 residues. V lost 4 bases to trimming and J lost 0 bases, with 0 bases between them.